This T cell receptor beta chain was recorded in a study of PD-L1 blockade in urothelial cancer. Across the whole study: Blood was tested 3 weeks (second dose) and 6 weeks into treatment.

Germline values: CDR1 SGDLS, CDR2 YYNGEE. Trimming shortened V by 2 bases and J by 10 bases, and 13 bases separated the two germline ends. The CDR3 runs 13 residues. Enrolled patients showed locally advanced or metastatic urothelial carcinoma. The investigators introduced synthetic TCR analog templates into each PCR as spikes. Some clones are missing from TCRdb's copy, which holds only in-frame ones; the method was immunoSEQ multiplex PCR. The sample contains some 25,000 clones, less than 90% of which appear only once. The chain uses TRBV9 and TRBJ2-1, with D maybe TRBD2 (6 bases). The sample here was PBMCs, taken around atezolizumab (anti-PD-L1) treatment. The TCR was taken from a man in his 70s with urothelial cancer. CDR3 coding DNA: TGTGCCAGCAGCGTCCTGTCCGGGAGAGAGCAGTTCTTC. Translated, it gives CASSVLSGREQFF.